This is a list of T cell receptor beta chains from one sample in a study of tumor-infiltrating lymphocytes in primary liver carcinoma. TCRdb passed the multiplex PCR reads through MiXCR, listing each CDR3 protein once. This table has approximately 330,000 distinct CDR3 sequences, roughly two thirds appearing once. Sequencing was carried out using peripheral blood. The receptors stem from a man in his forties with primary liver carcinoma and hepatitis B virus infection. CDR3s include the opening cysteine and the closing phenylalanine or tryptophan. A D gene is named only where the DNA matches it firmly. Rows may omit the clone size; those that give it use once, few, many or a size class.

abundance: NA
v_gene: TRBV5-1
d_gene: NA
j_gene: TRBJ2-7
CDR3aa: CASSLAVRPYEQYF
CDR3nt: TGCGCCAGCAGCTTGGCGGTCAGGCCCTACGAGCAGTACTTC

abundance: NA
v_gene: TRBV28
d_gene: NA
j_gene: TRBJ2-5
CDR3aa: CASSKRNWAETQYF
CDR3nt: TGTGCCAGCAGCAAACGTAATTGGGCAGAGACCCAGTACTTC

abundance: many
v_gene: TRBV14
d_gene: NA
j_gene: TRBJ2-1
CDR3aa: CASSLYGQGFDEQFF
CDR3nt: TGTGCCAGCAGCCTCTATGGGCAGGGGTTCGATGAGCAGTTCTTC

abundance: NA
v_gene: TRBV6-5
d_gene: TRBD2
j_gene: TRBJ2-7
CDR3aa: CASSPSTGTTEYEQYF
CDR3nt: TGTGCCAGCAGTCCCAGTACCGGGACTACCGAATACGAGCAGTACTTC

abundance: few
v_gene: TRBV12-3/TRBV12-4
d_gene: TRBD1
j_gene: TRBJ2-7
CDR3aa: CASSRRGQGRFSYEQYF
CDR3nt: TGTGCCAGCAGTCGACGCGGACAGGGACGTTTCTCCTACGAGCAGTACTTC

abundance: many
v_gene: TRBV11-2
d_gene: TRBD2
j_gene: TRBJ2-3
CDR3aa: CASSLLAGRTDTQYF
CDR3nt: TGTGCCAGCAGCTTACTAGCGGGACGCACAGATACGCAGTATTTT

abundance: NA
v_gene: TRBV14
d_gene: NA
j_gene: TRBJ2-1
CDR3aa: CASSQGFLRLGRYNEQFF
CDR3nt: TGTGCCAGCAGCCAAGGATTTTTGCGACTGGGGAGATACAATGAGCAGTTCTTC

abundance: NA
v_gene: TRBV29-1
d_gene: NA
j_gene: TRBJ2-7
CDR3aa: CSVLEAGAYEQYF
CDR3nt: TGCAGCGTTCTTGAGGCAGGGGCCTACGAGCAGTACTTC

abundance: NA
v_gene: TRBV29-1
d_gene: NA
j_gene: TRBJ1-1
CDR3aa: CSVLGLSVNTEAFF
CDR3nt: TGCAGCGTCCTGGGGCTCTCAGTGAACACTGAAGCTTTCTTC

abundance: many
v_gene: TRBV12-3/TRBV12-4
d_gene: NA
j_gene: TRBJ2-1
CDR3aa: CATRRWEVDNEQFF
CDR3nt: TGTGCCACTAGGAGGTGGGAGGTGGACAATGAGCAGTTCTTC

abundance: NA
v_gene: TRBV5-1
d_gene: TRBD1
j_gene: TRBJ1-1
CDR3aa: CASSLVDRGRTEAFF
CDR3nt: TGCGCCAGCAGCTTGGTTGACAGGGGAAGGACTGAAGCTTTCTTT

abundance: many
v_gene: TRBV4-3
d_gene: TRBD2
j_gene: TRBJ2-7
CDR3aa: CASSQGSGRNLGYEQYF
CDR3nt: TGCGCCAGCAGCCAAGGTAGCGGGAGGAATCTTGGGTACGAGCAGTACTTC

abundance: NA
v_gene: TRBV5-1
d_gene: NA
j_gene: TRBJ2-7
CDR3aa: CASGLHGAGTSYEQYF
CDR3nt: TGCGCCAGTGGCTTGCACGGGGCCGGTACCTCCTACGAGCAGTACTTC

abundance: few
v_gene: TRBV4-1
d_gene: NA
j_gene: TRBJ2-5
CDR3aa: CASRPTGDETQYF
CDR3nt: TGCGCCAGCAGACCGACAGGAGACGAGACCCAGTACTTC

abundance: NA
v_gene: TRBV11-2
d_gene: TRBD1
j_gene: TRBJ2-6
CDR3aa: CASSELPGQRLSGANVLTF
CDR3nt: TGTGCCAGCAGCGAGCTCCCGGGACAGCGACTCTCTGGGGCCAACGTCCTGACTTTT

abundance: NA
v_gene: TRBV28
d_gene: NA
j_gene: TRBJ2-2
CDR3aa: CASSSPRVFKNTGELFF
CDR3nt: TGTGCCAGCAGTTCCCCCAGGGTGTTCAAGAACACGGGGGAGCTGTTTTTT

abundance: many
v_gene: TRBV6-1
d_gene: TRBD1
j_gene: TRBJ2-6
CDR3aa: CASRDRAGANVLTF
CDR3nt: TGTGCCAGCAGGGACAGGGCTGGGGCCAACGTCCTGACTTTC

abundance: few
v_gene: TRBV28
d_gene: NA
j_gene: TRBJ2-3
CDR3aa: CASQTDTDTQYF
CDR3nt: TGTGCCAGCCAGACGGACACAGATACGCAGTATTTT

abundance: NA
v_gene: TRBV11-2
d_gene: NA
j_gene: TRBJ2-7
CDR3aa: CASSLNSGKSYEQYF
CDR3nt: TGTGCCAGCAGCTTAAACAGCGGAAAATCCTACGAGCAGTACTTC

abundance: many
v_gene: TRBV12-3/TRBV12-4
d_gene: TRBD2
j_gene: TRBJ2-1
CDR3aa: CASSAGLESSYNEQFF
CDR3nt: TGTGCCAGCAGTGCTGGACTAGAGAGCTCCTACAATGAGCAGTTCTTC

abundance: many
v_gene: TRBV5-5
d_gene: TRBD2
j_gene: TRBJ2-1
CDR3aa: CASNSGLAGPQFF
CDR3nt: TGTGCCAGCAACTCGGGACTAGCGGGTCCCCAGTTCTTC

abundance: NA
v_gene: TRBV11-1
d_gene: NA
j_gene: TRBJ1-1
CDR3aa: CASNYETGTEAFF
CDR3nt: TGCGCCAGCAACTACGAGACAGGCACGGAAGCTTTCTTT

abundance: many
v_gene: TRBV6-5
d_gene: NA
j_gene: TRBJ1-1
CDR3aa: CASSYSFRQIMNTEAFF
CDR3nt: TGTGCCAGCAGTTACTCCTTCCGACAGATTATGAACACTGAAGCTTTCTTT

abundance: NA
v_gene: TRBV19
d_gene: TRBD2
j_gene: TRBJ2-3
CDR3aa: CASRGGWTSSLRTDTQYF
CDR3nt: TGTGCCAGTAGAGGCGGATGGACTAGCAGCCTTCGCACAGATACGCAGTATTTT

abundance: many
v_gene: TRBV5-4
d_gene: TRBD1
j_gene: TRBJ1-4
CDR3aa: CASRPGTATNEKLFF
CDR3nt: TGTGCCAGCAGACCCGGGACAGCAACTAATGAAAAACTGTTTTTT

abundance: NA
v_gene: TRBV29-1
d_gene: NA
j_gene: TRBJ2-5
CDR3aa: CSVEFNLLRETQCF
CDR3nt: TGCAGCGTTGAATTTAACCTTCTCCGAGAGACCCAGTGCTTC

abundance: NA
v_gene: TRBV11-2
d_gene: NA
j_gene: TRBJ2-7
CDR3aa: CGSSLGGGYVQYF
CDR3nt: TGTGGCAGCAGCTTAGGAGGGGGCTACGTGCAGTACTTC

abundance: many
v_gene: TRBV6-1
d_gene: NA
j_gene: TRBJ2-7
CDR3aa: CASSASRGSYEQYF
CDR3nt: TGTGCCAGCAGCGCCTCGAGGGGCTCCTACGAGCAGTACTTC

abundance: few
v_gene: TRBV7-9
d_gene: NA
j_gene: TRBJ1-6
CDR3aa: CASSLQMGGHSPLHF
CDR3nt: TGTGCCAGCAGTTTACAAATGGGGGGACATTCACCCCTCCACTTT

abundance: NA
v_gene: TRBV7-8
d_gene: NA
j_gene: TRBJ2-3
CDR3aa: CVSSLAGSSIFRDTQYF
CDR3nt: TGTGTCAGCAGTTTAGCAGGGAGTAGCATCTTCCGAGATACGCAGTATTTT

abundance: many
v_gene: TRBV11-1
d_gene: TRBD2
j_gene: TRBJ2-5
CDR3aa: CASSVAGGGETQYF
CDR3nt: TGTGCCAGCAGCGTAGCGGGAGGAGGAGAGACCCAGTACTTC

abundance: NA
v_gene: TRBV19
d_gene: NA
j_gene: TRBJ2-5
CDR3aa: CAIGVMGETQYF
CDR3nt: TGTGCCATCGGTGTCATGGGAGAGACCCAGTACTTC

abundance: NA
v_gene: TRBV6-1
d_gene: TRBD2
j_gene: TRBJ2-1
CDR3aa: CSSSATSGSVDGQFF
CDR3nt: TGTTCCAGCAGTGCGACTAGCGGGAGTGTGGATGGGCAGTTCTTC

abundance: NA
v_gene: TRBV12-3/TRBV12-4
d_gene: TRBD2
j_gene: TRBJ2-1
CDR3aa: CASSPRTSGHDEQFF
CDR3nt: TGTGCCAGCAGTCCCAGGACTAGCGGCCACGATGAGCAGTTCTTC

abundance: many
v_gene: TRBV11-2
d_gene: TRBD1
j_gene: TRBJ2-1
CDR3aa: CASRSLRGRTSNEQFF
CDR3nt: TGTGCCAGCAGGTCCCTTAGGGGGCGTACTAGCAATGAGCAGTTCTTC

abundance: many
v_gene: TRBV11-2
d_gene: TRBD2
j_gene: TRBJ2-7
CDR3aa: CASSYWTSGESFSYEQYF
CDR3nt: TGTGCCAGCAGCTACTGGACTAGCGGAGAATCTTTCTCGTACGAGCAGTACTTC

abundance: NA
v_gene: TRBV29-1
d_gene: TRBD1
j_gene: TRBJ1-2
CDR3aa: CSVADREAANGYTF
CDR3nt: TGCAGCGTTGCTGACAGGGAAGCGGCGAATGGCTACACCTTC

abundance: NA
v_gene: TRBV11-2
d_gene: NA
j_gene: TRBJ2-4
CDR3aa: CASSLAVVLAKNVQYF
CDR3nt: TGTGCCAGCAGCTTGGCGGTCGTGTTAGCCAAAAACGTTCAGTACTTC

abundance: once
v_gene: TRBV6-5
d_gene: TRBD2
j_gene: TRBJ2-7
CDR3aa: CASSPRTSSAYQYF
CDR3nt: TGTGCCAGCAGTCCCCGGACTAGCTCCGCCTACCAGTACTTC

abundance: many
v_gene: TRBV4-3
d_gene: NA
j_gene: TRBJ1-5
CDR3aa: CASSQDISNQPQHF
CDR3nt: TGCGCCAGCAGCCAAGACATAAGCAATCAGCCCCAGCATTTT

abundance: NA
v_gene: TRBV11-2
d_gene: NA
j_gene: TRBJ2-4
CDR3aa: CASSLALVDIQYF
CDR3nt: TGTGCCAGCAGCCTAGCCCTTGTAGACATCCAGTACTTC

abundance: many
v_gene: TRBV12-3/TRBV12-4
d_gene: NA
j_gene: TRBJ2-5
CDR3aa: CASSLWDGRTQYF
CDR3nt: TGTGCCAGCAGTTTATGGGACGGACGGACCCAGTACTTC

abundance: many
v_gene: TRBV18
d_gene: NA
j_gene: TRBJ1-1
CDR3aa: CASSPGLNTEAFF
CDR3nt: TGTGCCAGCAGCCCTGGACTGAACACTGAAGCTTTCTTT

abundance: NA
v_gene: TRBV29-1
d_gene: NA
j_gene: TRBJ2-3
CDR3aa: CSVGRPRGTDTQYF
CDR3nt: TGCAGCGTTGGACGACCCAGGGGCACAGATACGCAGTATTTT

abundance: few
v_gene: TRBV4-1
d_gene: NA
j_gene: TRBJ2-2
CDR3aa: CASSLKVGGIKFHVELFF
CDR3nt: TGCGCCAGCAGCCTCAAGGTGGGCGGGATCAAGTTTCACGTGGAGCTGTTTTTT

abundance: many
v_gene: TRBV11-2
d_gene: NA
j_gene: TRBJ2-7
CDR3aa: CASSPSGLGYEQYF
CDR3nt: TGTGCCAGCAGCCCCTCCGGGTTAGGCTACGAGCAGTACTTC

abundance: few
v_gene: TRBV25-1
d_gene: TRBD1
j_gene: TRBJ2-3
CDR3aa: CASSDPDRGAGDTQYF
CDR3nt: TGTGCCAGCAGTGACCCGGACAGGGGCGCTGGAGATACGCAGTATTTT

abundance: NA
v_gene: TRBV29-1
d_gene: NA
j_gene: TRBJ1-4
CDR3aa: CSAPREVDEKLFF
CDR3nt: TGCAGCGCGCCTCGGGAGGTAGATGAAAAACTGTTCTTT

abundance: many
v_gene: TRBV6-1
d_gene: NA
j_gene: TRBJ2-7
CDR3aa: CASRRNSPGTRIVSYEQYF
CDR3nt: TGTGCCAGCAGAAGAAATAGTCCCGGGACACGAATAGTGTCCTACGAGCAGTACTTC

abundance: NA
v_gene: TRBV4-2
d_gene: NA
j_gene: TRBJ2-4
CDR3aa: CASSQDRAGGLDSAKNIQYF
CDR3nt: TGTGCCAGCAGCCAAGATAGGGCAGGGGGGCTTGATTCAGCCAAAAACATTCAGTACTTC

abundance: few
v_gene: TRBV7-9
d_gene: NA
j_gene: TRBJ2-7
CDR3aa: CASSLATGNYEQYF
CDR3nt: TGTGCCAGCAGCTTAGCGACTGGCAATTACGAGCAGTACTTC

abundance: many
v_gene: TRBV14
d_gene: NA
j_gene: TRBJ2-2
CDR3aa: CASSPGPGELFF
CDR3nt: TGTGCCAGCAGCCCGGGGCCCGGGGAGCTGTTTTTT

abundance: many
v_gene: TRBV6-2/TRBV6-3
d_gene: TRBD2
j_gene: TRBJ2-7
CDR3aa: CASSPTSASYEQYF
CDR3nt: TGTGCCAGCAGTCCGACTAGCGCTTCCTACGAGCAGTACTTC

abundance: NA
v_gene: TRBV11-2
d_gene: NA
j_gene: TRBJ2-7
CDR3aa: CASSSQPGSYEQYF
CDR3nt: TGTGCCAGCAGTTCACAACCAGGGAGCTACGAGCAGTACTTC